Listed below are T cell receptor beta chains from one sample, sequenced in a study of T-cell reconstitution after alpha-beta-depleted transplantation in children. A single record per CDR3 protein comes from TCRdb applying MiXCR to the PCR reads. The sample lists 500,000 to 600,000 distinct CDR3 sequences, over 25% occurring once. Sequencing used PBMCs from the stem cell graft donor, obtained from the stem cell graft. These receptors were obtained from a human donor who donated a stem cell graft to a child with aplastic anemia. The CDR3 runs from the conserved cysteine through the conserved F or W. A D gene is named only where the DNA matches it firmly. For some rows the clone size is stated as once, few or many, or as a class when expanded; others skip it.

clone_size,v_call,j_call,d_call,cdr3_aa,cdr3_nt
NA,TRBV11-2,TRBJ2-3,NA,CASSLGRHTDTQYF,TGTGCCAGCAGCTTAGGTCGCCACACAGATACGCAGTATTTT
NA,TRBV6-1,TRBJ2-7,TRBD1,CASRGPQRRPTGVPYEQYF,TGTGCCAGCAGGGGACCCCAACGCCGACCGACAGGGGTTCCCTACGAGCAGTACTTC
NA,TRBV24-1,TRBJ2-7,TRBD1,CATSDSGQGYYEQYF,TGTGCCACCAGTGACTCAGGACAGGGGTATTACGAGCAGTACTTC
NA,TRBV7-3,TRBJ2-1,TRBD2,CASSLMGNGRGSYNEQFF,TGTGCCAGCAGCTTAATGGGCAACGGGAGGGGGTCCTACAATGAGCAGTTCTTC
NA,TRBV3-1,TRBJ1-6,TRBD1,CASSPGTGDISYNSPLHF,TGTGCCAGCAGCCCCGGGACAGGGGACATCTCCTATAATTCACCCCTCCACTTT
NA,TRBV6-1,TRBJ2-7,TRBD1,CAALSGQGPYEQYF,TGTGCCGCGCTATCCGGACAGGGCCCCTACGAGCAGTACTTC
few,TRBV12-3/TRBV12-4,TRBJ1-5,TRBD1,CASSLGFEGAYSNQPQHF,TGTGCCAGCAGTTTGGGTTTCGAGGGGGCTTATAGCAATCAGCCCCAGCATTTT
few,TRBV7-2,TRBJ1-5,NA,CASSLGRSNQPQHF,TGTGCCAGCAGCTTAGGGAGAAGCAATCAGCCCCAGCATTTT
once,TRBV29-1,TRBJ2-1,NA,CSVEPRGVADYNEQFF,TGCAGCGTTGAGCCAAGGGGGGTAGCGGATTACAATGAGCAGTTCTTC
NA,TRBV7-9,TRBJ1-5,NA,CASSGGAGRNQPQHF,TGTGCCAGCAGCGGGGGGGCCGGACGCAATCAGCCCCAGCATTTT
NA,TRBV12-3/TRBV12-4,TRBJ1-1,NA,CASVFIGGAEAFF,TGTGCCAGCGTCTTTATCGGCGGGGCAGAAGCTTTCTTT
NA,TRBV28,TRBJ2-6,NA,CASSPFGGRGANVLTF,TGTGCCAGCAGTCCCTTCGGGGGGCGAGGGGCCAACGTCCTGACTTTC
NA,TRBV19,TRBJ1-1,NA,CASTQGAKAEAFF,TGTGCCAGTACCCAGGGTGCTAAGGCCGAAGCTTTCTTT
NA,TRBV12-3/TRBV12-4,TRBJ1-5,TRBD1,CASSGQGNSDQPQHF,TGTGCCAGCAGCGGACAGGGGAACTCAGATCAGCCCCAGCATTTT
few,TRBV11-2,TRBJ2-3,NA,CASSSSVGFDTQYF,TGTGCCAGCAGCTCATCCGTGGGTTTTGATACGCAGTATTTT
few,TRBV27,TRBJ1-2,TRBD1,CASSQDRGRRYGYTF,TGTGCCAGCAGCCAGGACAGGGGGCGCCGATATGGCTACACCTTC
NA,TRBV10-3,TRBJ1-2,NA,CAAAGHAASNYGYTF,TGTGCCGCAGCGGGACACGCAGCCTCTAACTATGGCTACACCTTC
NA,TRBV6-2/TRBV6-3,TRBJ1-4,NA,CASSVRRTTNEKLFF,TGTGCCAGCAGTGTTCGAAGGACAACTAATGAAAAACTGTTTTTT
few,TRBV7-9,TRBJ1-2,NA,CASSLDRSYGYTF,TGTGCCAGCAGCTTAGATAGGAGCTATGGCTACACCTTC
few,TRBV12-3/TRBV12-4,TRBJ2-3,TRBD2,CASSFGGATDTQYF,TGTGCCAGCAGTTTCGGGGGGGCCACAGATACGCAGTATTTT
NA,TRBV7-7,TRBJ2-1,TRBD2,CASSSMTSGTNEQFF,TGTGCCAGCAGCTCGATGACTAGCGGAACCAATGAGCAGTTCTTC
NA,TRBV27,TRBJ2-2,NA,CASSGDRHRDTGELFF,TGTGCCAGCAGTGGTGACAGACACCGGGACACCGGGGAGCTGTTTTTT
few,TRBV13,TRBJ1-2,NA,CASSPPYQGPTKGYTF,TGTGCCAGCAGCCCTCCCTACCAGGGACCCACCAAAGGCTACACCTTC
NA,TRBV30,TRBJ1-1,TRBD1,CAWTGTGVSEAFF,TGTGCCTGGACCGGGACAGGGGTCTCTGAAGCTTTCTTT
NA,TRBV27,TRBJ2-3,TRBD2,CASSVGTSGSTDTQYF,TGTGCCAGCAGTGTTGGGACTAGCGGCAGCACAGATACGCAGTATTTT
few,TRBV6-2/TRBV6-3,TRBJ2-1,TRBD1,CASSGDRVRNEQFF,TGTGCCAGCAGTGGGGACAGGGTGAGGAATGAGCAGTTCTTC
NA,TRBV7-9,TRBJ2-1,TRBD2,CASSSTSGRLNEQFF,TGTGCCAGCAGCTCGACTAGCGGGAGACTAAATGAGCAGTTCTTC
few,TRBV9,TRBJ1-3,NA,CASSVDGAGGSGNTIYF,TGTGCCAGCAGCGTAGACGGTGCGGGGGGCTCTGGAAACACCATATATTTT
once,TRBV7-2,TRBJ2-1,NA,CASSSWDNNHEQFF,TGTGCCAGCAGCTCCTGGGACAATAACCATGAGCAGTTCTTC
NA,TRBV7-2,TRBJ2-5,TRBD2,CASSISGIVETQYF,TGTGCCAGCAGTATTAGCGGGATCGTAGAGACCCAGTACTTC
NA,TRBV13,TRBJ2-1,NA,CASGLPLYNEQFF,TGTGCCAGCGGACTTCCCCTATACAATGAGCAGTTCTTC
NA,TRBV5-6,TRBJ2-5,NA,CASSLGPKETQYF,TGTGCCAGCAGCTTGGGCCCGAAAGAGACCCAGTACTTC
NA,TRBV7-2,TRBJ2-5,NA,CASSLGATEETQYF,TGTGCCAGCAGCTTAGGGGCCACGGAAGAGACCCAGTACTTC
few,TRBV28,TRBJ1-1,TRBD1,CASRSQGALYTEAFF,TGTGCCAGCAGGTCACAGGGGGCGCTTTACACTGAAGCTTTCTTT
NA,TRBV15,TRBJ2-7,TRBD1,CATSRDMDRGSEEQYF,TGTGCCACCAGCAGAGATATGGACAGGGGGTCTGAAGAGCAGTACTTC
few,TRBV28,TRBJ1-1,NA,CASSLLQGKDTEAFF,TGTGCCAGCAGCCTACTTCAGGGAAAGGACACTGAAGCTTTCTTT
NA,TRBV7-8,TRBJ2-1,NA,CASSLEDPNYNEQFF,TGTGCCAGCAGCTTAGAGGACCCGAACTACAATGAGCAGTTCTTC
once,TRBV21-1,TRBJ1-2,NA,CASSKALRQPNYGYTF,TGTGCCAGCAGCAAAGCGCTTCGGCAGCCTAACTATGGCTACACCTTC
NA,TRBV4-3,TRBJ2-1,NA,CASSQEWRGNEQFF,TGCGCCAGCAGCCAAGAGTGGAGGGGGAATGAGCAGTTCTTC
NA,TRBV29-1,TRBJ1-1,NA,CSVERQPNTEAFF,TGCAGCGTGGAACGTCAGCCCAACACTGAAGCTTTCTTT
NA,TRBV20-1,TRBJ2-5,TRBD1,CSASLQGKTQYF,TGCAGTGCTAGCTTACAGGGGAAGACCCAGTACTTC
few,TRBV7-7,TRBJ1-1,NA,CASSQHRNTEAFF,TGTGCCAGCAGCCAACATAGGAACACTGAAGCTTTCTTT
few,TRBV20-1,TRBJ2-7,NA,CSATRSTYEQYF,TGCAGTGCTACCCGATCCACCTACGAGCAGTACTTC
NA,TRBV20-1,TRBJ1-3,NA,CSARDLGNTIYF,TGCAGTGCTAGAGATCTTGGAAACACCATATATTTT
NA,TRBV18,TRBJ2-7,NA,CASSPPDHEQYF,TGTGCCAGCTCACCACCGGACCACGAGCAGTACTTC
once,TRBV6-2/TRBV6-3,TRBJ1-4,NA,CASSYSDSPPSLFF,TGTGCCAGCAGTTACTCCGACAGCCCGCCTTCGCTGTTTTTT
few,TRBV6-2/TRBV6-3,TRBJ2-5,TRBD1,CASSAIDREGETQYF,TGTGCCAGCAGTGCAATCGACAGGGAAGGAGAGACCCAGTACTTC
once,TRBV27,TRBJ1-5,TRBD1,CASTDRGSLAGNQPQHF,TGTGCCAGCACAGACAGGGGGAGTTTAGCTGGCAATCAGCCCCAGCATTTT
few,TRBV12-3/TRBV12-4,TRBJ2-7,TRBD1,CASSPGTGIYEQYF,TGTGCCAGCAGTCCCGGGACAGGGATTTACGAGCAGTACTTC
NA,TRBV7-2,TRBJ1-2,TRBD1,CASSPHPDRGKDYTF,TGTGCCAGCAGCCCACACCCTGACAGGGGGAAGGACTACACCTTC
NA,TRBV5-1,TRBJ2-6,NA,CASSPYSWGDGANVLTF,TGCGCCAGCAGCCCGTATAGCTGGGGTGATGGGGCCAACGTCCTGACTTTC
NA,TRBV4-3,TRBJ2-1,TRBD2,CASSQEKVLAVEQFF,TGCGCCAGCAGCCAAGAGAAAGTCCTAGCGGTTGAGCAGTTCTTC
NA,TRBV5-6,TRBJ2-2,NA,CASRSGTTPARELFF,TGTGCCAGCAGATCCGGGACCACACCGGCGAGGGAGCTGTTTTTT